A single sample is the source of the 9 T cell receptor beta chains below, sequenced in a study of cytomegalovirus exposure and HLA in healthy donors. Primers: 60 Vbeta forward and 13 Jbeta reverse. Only in-frame clones appear in the TCRdb table, and some are missing; sequencing was by immunoSEQ multiplex PCR. The data contain approximately 160,000 clones, approximately 85% of them singletons. Sequencing input: PBMCs. Receptors originate from a girl aged 10-17 years in good health and CMV-seropositive.

CDR3 region: CASSGTGGARGYTF. The CDR3 DNA is TGTGCCAGCAGCGGGACAGGGGGCGCCCGGGGCTACACCTTC. The V gene is TRBV9, the J gene TRBJ1-2; 11 bases fit TRBD1. Per germline, CDR1 SGDLS and CDR2 YYNGEE. The CDR3 runs to 14 residues. V lost 3 bases, J lost 8 bases, and 6 bases stayed unmatched.

The rearrangement links TRBV27 to TRBJ2-7; the D is unclear. CDR1 is MNHEY and CDR2 is SMNVEV in the germline V gene (reference sequence). CDR3 length equals 14 residues. Trimming removed 6 bases at V and 2 bases at J, with 14 bases between. The CDR3 spells CASSPGPTPYEQYF. CDR3 DNA: TGTGCCAGCAGCCCAGGCCCGACGCCCTACGAGCAGTACTTC.

The V call is TRBV27, the J call TRBJ2-1; D not resolved. Trimming stripped 5 bases from V and 7 bases from J, with 9 bases between. From germline, CDR1 is MNHEY and CDR2 SMNVEV (reference sequence). CDR3 length: 12 residues. The CDR3 reads CASSHLENEQFF. The CDR3 DNA follows: TGTGCCAGCAGTCATCTGGAGAATGAGCAGTTCTTC.

The V and J genes are TRBV29-1 and TRBJ1-1; 9 bases match TRBD1. Germline CDR1 is SQVTM and CDR2 is ANQGSEA. This CDR3 is built from 14 residues. V was pared by 1 base and J by 3 bases, with 3 bases of the junction left unmatched. The CDR3 loop reads CSVEAGDRDTEAFF. The CDR3 DNA follows: TGCAGCGTTGAAGCTGGGGACAGGGACACTGAAGCTTTCTTT.

The table lists this clone with a count of one. For the CDR3, the DNA is TGCGCCAGCAGCTTGGCGGGACTTATGAACACTGAAGCTTTCTTT. It is translated as CASSLAGLMNTEAFF. V usage is TRBV5-1 and J usage is TRBJ1-1; a weak D match, TRBD1 (5 bases). Looked up from germline, CDR1 is SGHRS and CDR2 is YFSETQ. CDR3 size: 15 residues. Between the trimmed V and J ends, which lost 0 bases and 0 bases, there was a span of 9 bases.

The J gene is TRBJ2-1, the V gene TRBV5-4; 11 nucleotides line up with TRBD2. This CDR3 region has 16 residues. The germline V gene encodes CDR1 SGHNT and CDR2 YYREEE (reference sequence). J gave up 0 bases and V 7 bases, and 6 bases lay outside the gene matches. The CDR3 sequence: CASLPTSGGSYNEQFF. The CDR3 coding sequence is TGTGCCAGCCTACCAACTAGCGGGGGCTCCTACAATGAGCAGTTCTTC.

V is TRBV5-5 and J is TRBJ1-4; 12 positions agree with TRBD1. CDR3 length: 17 residues. V was pared by 3 bases and J by 6 bases, with 9 bases of the junction left unmatched. Looked up from germline, CDR1 is SGHKS and CDR2 is YYEKEE (reference sequence). The CDR3 is CASSSQGTGGLDEKLFF. The CDR3 DNA sequence: TGTGCCAGCAGCTCCCAGGGGACAGGGGGCCTCGATGAAAAACTGTTTTTT.

The J gene is TRBJ1-5, the V gene TRBV7-2, with 8 bases fitting TRBD1. CDR1 and CDR2 from the germline V gene are SGHTA and FQGNSA. V was clipped by 1 base and J by 9 bases; unmatched bases: 8. The CDR3 is 15 amino acids. CDR3 amino acids: CASSLGRQGAVPQHF. DNA of the CDR3: TGTGCCAGCAGCTTAGGGCGGCAGGGGGCCGTGCCCCAGCATTTT.

V and J are TRBV5-1 and TRBJ1-1, with D unclear. With 1 base removed from V and 1 base from J, the gap between germline ends came to 8 bases. Looked up from germline, CDR1 is SGHRS and CDR2 is YFSETQ. The CDR3 has 14 residues. As DNA, the CDR3 is TGCGCCAGCAGCTTGCACGGTACGAACACTGAAGCTTTCTTT. Protein sequence: CASSLHGTNTEAFF.